This T cell receptor (beta chain) was sequenced for a study of blood T cell repertoires in COVID-19. About the study: The study drew acute and convalescent COVID-19 samples from the United States, Italy and Spain. PBMCs, B-cell-depleted T cells, or T cells were the source of the cDNA or gDNA that made up the material.

CDR1 is MGHRA and CDR2 is YSYEKL in the germline V gene. Trimming removed 8 bases at V and 4 bases at J, with 17 bases between. CDR3 length: 14 amino acids. Generated by immunoSEQ multiplex PCR, the TCRdb table keeps only in-frame clones and is missing some. The sample yields 300,000 or so clones, about 87% seen once. What was sequenced was peripheral blood. The receptor was isolated from a middle-aged woman who had recovered from COVID-19. The V gene is TRBV4-1, the J gene TRBJ2-5, with TRBD1 as a possible D gene (6 bases). In DNA form, the CDR3 reads TGCGCCAGCTCCATTCAGGGGAACTTAGAGACCCAGTACTTC. Its protein product is CASSIQGNLETQYF.